The rows below give T cell receptor beta chains drawn from one sample of a study of cytomegalovirus exposure and HLA in healthy donors. Clones were sequenced by immunoSEQ multiplex PCR, and TCRdb holds only the in-frame ones, with some missing. The sample has around 200,000 clones, 85% seen once; the top ten hold less than 2.5%. Sequencing input: PBMCs. These receptors came from a woman in her fifties or sixties in good health and CMV-seronegative. CDR3s include the opening cysteine and the closing phenylalanine or tryptophan. Fields, in order: D gene, V gene, J gene, clone size, CDR3 DNA, CDR3 protein. A D gene is named only where the DNA matches it firmly. Clone size appears in some rows only: once, few, many, or a class for an expanded clone.

d_gene: NA
v_gene: TRBV5-6
j_gene: TRBJ2-1
abundance: NA
CDR3nt: TGTGCCAGCAGCTTGGATGTGGGAGTCCTCCACAATGAGCAGTTCTTC
CDR3aa: CASSLDVGVLHNEQFF

d_gene: NA
v_gene: TRBV21-1
j_gene: TRBJ2-7
abundance: few
CDR3nt: TGTGCCAGCAGCAAATATGGAGCGATCCCCCTCCCGTACGAGCAGTACTTC
CDR3aa: CASSKYGAIPLPYEQYF

d_gene: NA
v_gene: TRBV7-8
j_gene: TRBJ1-1
abundance: NA
CDR3nt: TGTGCCAGCAGCTTAGGCGGACTGGGGGCGAACACTGAAGCTTTCTTT
CDR3aa: CASSLGGLGANTEAFF

d_gene: NA
v_gene: TRBV9
j_gene: TRBJ2-5
abundance: NA
CDR3nt: TGTGCCAGCAGCACCCAGGGGTCGTACCAAGAGACCCAGTACTTC
CDR3aa: CASSTQGSYQETQYF

d_gene: NA
v_gene: TRBV2
j_gene: TRBJ2-5
abundance: NA
CDR3nt: TGTGCCAGCAGTGAGTTAACAGAAATACCTCAAGAGACCCAGTACTTC
CDR3aa: CASSELTEIPQETQYF

d_gene: NA
v_gene: TRBV29-1
j_gene: TRBJ1-1
abundance: NA
CDR3nt: TGCAGCGTTGTAGGGACAAGGAACACTGAAGCTTTCTTT
CDR3aa: CSVVGTRNTEAFF

d_gene: TRBD1
v_gene: TRBV18
j_gene: TRBJ1-2
abundance: NA
CDR3nt: TGTGCCAGCTCAGCCCTATCCGGGACAGTTGAGGGCTACACCTTC
CDR3aa: CASSALSGTVEGYTF

d_gene: TRBD1
v_gene: TRBV30
j_gene: TRBJ2-7
abundance: once
CDR3nt: TGTGCCGGAAGGACAGGGATGGACGAGCAGTACTTC
CDR3aa: CAGRTGMDEQYF

d_gene: NA
v_gene: TRBV7-9
j_gene: TRBJ1-1
abundance: NA
CDR3nt: TGTGCCAGCAGCTTGGGCGCGGGTGAGAACACTGAAGCTTTCTTT
CDR3aa: CASSLGAGENTEAFF

d_gene: TRBD1
v_gene: TRBV5-1
j_gene: TRBJ2-1
abundance: NA
CDR3nt: TGCGCCAGCAGTCCACGGACAGGGGGCATTGACAATGAGCAGTTCTTC
CDR3aa: CASSPRTGGIDNEQFF

d_gene: NA
v_gene: TRBV6-5
j_gene: TRBJ2-2
abundance: NA
CDR3nt: TGTGCCACCCTAGGAGCTACCTGGACCGGGGAGCTGTTTTTT
CDR3aa: CATLGATWTGELFF

d_gene: TRBD2
v_gene: TRBV10-1
j_gene: TRBJ2-1
abundance: NA
CDR3nt: TGCGCCAGCAGTTTGCTAGCGGGAGCCCCTACCTACAATGAGCAGTTCTTC
CDR3aa: CASSLLAGAPTYNEQFF

d_gene: NA
v_gene: TRBV6-1
j_gene: TRBJ2-2
abundance: few
CDR3nt: TGTGCCAGCAGTGAATTGAGCGAGGGAATGGGGACCGGGGAGCTGTTTTTT
CDR3aa: CASSELSEGMGTGELFF

d_gene: TRBD1
v_gene: TRBV28
j_gene: TRBJ2-2
abundance: NA
CDR3nt: TGTGCCAGCAGGCAACAGGGGCCCACCGGGGAGCTGTTTTTT
CDR3aa: CASRQQGPTGELFF

d_gene: TRBD2
v_gene: TRBV4-2
j_gene: TRBJ2-7
abundance: once
CDR3nt: TGTGCCAGCAGCCAGACTAGCGGGAGGTTTACCTACGAGCAGTACTTC
CDR3aa: CASSQTSGRFTYEQYF

d_gene: NA
v_gene: TRBV7-3
j_gene: TRBJ2-7
abundance: NA
CDR3nt: TGTGCCAGCAGCATGAGTAGGGGAGGCGGGGACAGCGAGCAGTACTTC
CDR3aa: CASSMSRGGGDSEQYF

d_gene: TRBD2
v_gene: TRBV7-2
j_gene: TRBJ2-1
abundance: NA
CDR3nt: TGTGCCAGCAGGTATAGCGGGGTCAGCGGTGAGCAGTTCTTC
CDR3aa: CASRYSGVSGEQFF

d_gene: TRBD1
v_gene: TRBV28
j_gene: TRBJ1-2
abundance: NA
CDR3nt: TGTGCCAGCAGTGATTTTCCGGGACAGGGAGGGGGCTACACCTTC
CDR3aa: CASSDFPGQGGGYTF

d_gene: TRBD2
v_gene: TRBV4-3
j_gene: TRBJ2-7
abundance: NA
CDR3nt: TGCGCCAGCAGCCAAGATATATCTAGCGGGTACCCCCTCTACGAGCAGTACTTC
CDR3aa: CASSQDISSGYPLYEQYF

d_gene: NA
v_gene: TRBV27
j_gene: TRBJ2-1
abundance: once
CDR3nt: TGTGCCAGCAGTTTAAGGGGTGCCTACAATGAGCAGTTCTTC
CDR3aa: CASSLRGAYNEQFF

d_gene: NA
v_gene: TRBV5-6
j_gene: TRBJ2-5
abundance: NA
CDR3nt: TGTGCCAGCAGCTCGAACCAACAGGGCATGCGAGAGACCCAGTACTTC
CDR3aa: CASSSNQQGMRETQYF

d_gene: TRBD2
v_gene: TRBV27
j_gene: TRBJ2-7
abundance: NA
CDR3nt: TGTGCCAGCTTTATAGGGACTAGCGGGAGGAAAACAAGCTCCTACGAGCAGTACTTC
CDR3aa: CASFIGTSGRKTSSYEQYF

d_gene: TRBD2
v_gene: TRBV6-1
j_gene: TRBJ2-7
abundance: NA
CDR3nt: TGTGCCAGCGGGGACTCCGGACTAGCGGGAGTCGAGCAGTACTTC
CDR3aa: CASGDSGLAGVEQYF

d_gene: TRBD2
v_gene: TRBV4-2
j_gene: TRBJ2-3
abundance: NA
CDR3nt: TGTGCCAGCAGCCAAGATCTAGCGGGAGGGCCAGATACGCAGTATTTT
CDR3aa: CASSQDLAGGPDTQYF

d_gene: NA
v_gene: TRBV15
j_gene: TRBJ2-6
abundance: NA
CDR3nt: TGTGCCACCAGCGACCGGGACTCTGGGGCCAACGTCCTGACTTTC
CDR3aa: CATSDRDSGANVLTF

d_gene: NA
v_gene: TRBV7-8
j_gene: TRBJ2-7
abundance: NA
CDR3nt: TGTGCCAGCAGCTCCCACAGGGAGGGCGAGCAGTACTTC
CDR3aa: CASSSHREGEQYF

d_gene: TRBD2
v_gene: TRBV10-2
j_gene: TRBJ2-3
abundance: few
CDR3nt: TGCGCCAGCGGAACTAGCGGGAGTTCAGATACGCAGTATTTT
CDR3aa: CASGTSGSSDTQYF

d_gene: NA
v_gene: TRBV2
j_gene: TRBJ1-6
abundance: NA
CDR3nt: TGTGCCAGCAGTGGCCAGGGATTCGGTTCACCCCTCCACTTT
CDR3aa: CASSGQGFGSPLHF

d_gene: NA
v_gene: TRBV21-1
j_gene: TRBJ2-7
abundance: NA
CDR3nt: TGTGCCAGCAGCAAGGGTGGGGCAAGAACATTGCGTTACTACGAGCAGTACTTC
CDR3aa: CASSKGGARTLRYYEQYF